The present entry profiles one T cell receptor (beta chain) with its context. This sample is part of a study of blood T cell repertoires in COVID-19. At the level of the study: The study drew acute and convalescent COVID-19 samples from the United States, Italy and Spain. PBMCs, B-cell-depleted T cells, or T cells provided the cDNA or gDNA that made up the material.

In germline, CDR1 is LGHNT, CDR2 FRNRAP. The trim removed 9 bases at V and 1 base at J, leaving 3 bases unmatched. The CDR3 loop spans 14 amino acids. In the authors' methods: Using reference gene primer amplification, nucleated cell counts were estimated. Repertoires were generated with immunoSEQ multiplex PCR, while TCRdb's copy carries only in-frame clones and drops some. The D gene and trimming were derived from the DNA, and the V and J assignments and clone size from that table. Of some 190,000 clones listed, 75% to 90% are singletons. Input material: peripheral blood. This receptor was taken from a man aged 55 to 70 with acute or convalescent COVID-19. This chain links TRBV12-5 with TRBJ2-7, with TRBD2 matching 13 bases. CDR3 sequence: CARTSGRTSYEQYF. The DNA for the CDR3 is TGTGCTAGGACTAGCGGGAGGACGTCCTACGAGCAGTACTTC.